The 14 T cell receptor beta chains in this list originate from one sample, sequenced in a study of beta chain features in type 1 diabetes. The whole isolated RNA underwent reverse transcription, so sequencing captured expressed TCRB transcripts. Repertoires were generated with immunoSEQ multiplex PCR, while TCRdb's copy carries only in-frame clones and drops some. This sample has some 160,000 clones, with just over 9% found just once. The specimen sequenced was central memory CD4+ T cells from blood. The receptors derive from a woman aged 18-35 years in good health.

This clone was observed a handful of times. The CDR3 DNA follows: TGTGCCAGCAGCCAATCCCGGACAGGGCTGGGAGCTTTCTTT. This translates into CASSQSRTGLGAFF. This chain uses TRBV4-2 with TRBJ1-1, with 8 bases identical to TRBD1. Trimming removed 2 bases from V and 10 bases from J; junction bases left unmatched: 9. Germline CDR1 reads LGHNA; CDR2 reads YNFKEQ. There are 14 residues in the CDR3.

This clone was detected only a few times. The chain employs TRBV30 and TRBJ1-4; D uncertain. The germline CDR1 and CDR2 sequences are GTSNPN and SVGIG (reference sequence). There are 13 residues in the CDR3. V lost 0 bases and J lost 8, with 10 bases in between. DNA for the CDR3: TGTGCCTGGAGTGTGCGAGGGCGCGAAAAACTGTTTTTT. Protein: CAWSVRGREKLFF. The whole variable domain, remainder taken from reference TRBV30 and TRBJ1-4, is SQTIHQWPATLVQPVGSPLSLECTVEGTSNPNLYWYRQAAGRGLQLLFYSVGIGQISSEVPQNLSASRPQDRQFILSSKKLLLSDSGFYLCAWSVRGREKLFFGSGTQLSVL.

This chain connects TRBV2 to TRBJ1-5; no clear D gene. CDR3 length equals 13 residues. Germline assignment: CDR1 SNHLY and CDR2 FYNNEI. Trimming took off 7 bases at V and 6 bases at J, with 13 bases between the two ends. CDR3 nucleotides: TGTGCCAGCAAGGAGGGCATGGGTCAGCCCCAGCATTTT. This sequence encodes CASKEGMGQPQHF. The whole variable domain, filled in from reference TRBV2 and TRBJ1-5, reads EPEVTQTPSHQVTQMGQEVILRCVPISNHLYFYWYRQILGQKVEFLVSFYNNEISEKSEIFDDQFSVERPDGSNFTLKIRSTKLEDSAMYFCASKEGMGQPQHFGDGTRLSIL.

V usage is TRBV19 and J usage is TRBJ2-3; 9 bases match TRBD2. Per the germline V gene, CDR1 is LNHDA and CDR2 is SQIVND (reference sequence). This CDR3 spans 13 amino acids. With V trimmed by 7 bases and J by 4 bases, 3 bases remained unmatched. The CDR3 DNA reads TGTGCCAGTACTAGCGGGATGGCAGATACGCAGTATTTT. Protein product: CASTSGMADTQYF. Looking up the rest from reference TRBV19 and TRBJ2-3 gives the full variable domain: DGGITQSPKYLFRKEGQNVTLSCEQNLNHDAMYWYRQDPGQGLRLIYYSQIVNDFQKGDIAEGYSVSREKKESFPLTVTSAQKNPTAFYLCASTSGMADTQYFGPGTRLTVL.

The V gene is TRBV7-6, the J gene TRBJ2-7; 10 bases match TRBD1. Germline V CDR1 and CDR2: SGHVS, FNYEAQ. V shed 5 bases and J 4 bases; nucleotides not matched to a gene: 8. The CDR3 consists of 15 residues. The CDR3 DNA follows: TGTGCCAGCAGCCCGCGACAGGGGGCCGGGTACGAGCAGTACTTC. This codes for CASSPRQGAGYEQYF.

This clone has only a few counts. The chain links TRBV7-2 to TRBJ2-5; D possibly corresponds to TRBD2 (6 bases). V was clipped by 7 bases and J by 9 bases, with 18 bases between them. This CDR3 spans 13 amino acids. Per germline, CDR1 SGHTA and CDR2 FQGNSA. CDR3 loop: CASTPGGSGAQYF. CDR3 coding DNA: TGTGCCAGCACCCCCGGGGGTTCGGGGGCCCAGTACTTC.

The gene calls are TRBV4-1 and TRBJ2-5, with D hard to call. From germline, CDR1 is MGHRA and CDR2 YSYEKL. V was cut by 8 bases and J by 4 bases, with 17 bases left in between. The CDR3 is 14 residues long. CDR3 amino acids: CASPRFWARETQYF. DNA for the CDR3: TGCGCCAGCCCGAGATTTTGGGCCCGAGAGACCCAGTACTTC.

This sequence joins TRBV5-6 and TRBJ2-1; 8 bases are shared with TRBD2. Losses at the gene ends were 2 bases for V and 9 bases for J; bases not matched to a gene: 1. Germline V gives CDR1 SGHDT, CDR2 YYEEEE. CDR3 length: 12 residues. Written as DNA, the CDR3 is TGTGCCAGCAGCTTAACTAGCGGTGAGCAGTTCTTC. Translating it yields CASSLTSGEQFF. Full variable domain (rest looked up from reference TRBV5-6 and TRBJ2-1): DAGVTQSPTHLIKTRGQQVTLRCSPKSGHDTVSWYQQALGQGPQFIFQYYEEEERQRGNFPDRFSGHQFPNYSSELNVNALLLGDSALYLCASSLTSGEQFFGPGTRLTVL.

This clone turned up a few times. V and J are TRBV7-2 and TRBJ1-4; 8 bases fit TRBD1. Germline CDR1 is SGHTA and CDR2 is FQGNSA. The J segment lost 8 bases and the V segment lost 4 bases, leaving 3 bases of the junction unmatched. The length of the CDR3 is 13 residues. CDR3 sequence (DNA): TGTGCCAGCAGCTCCGACAGGGGCGAAAAACTGTTTTTT. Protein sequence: CASSSDRGEKLFF. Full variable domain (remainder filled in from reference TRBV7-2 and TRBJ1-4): GAGVSQSPSNKVTEKGKDVELRCDPISGHTALYWYRQSLGQGLEFLIYFQGNSAPDKSGLPSDRFSAERTGGSVSTLTIQRTQQEDSAVYLCASSSDRGEKLFFGSGTQLSVL.

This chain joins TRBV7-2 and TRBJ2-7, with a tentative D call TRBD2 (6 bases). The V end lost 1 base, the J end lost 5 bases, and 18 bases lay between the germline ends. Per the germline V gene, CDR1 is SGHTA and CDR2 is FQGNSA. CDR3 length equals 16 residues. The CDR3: CASSLVGRTTPHEQYF. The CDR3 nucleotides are TGTGCCAGCAGCTTAGTGGGGAGGACTACCCCCCACGAGCAGTACTTC.

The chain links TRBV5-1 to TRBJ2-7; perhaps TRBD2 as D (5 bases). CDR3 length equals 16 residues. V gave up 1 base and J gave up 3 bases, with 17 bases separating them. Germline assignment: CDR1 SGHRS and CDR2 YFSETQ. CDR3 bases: TGCGCCAGCAGCTTGACGAGCGGAGGTCCTCTCTACGAGCAGTACTTC. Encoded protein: CASSLTSGGPLYEQYF.

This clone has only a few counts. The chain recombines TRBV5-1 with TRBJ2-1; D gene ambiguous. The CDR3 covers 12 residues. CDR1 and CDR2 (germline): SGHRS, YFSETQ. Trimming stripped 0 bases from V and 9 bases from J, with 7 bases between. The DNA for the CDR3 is TGCGCCAGCAGCTTGGATTACGGTGAGCAGTTCTTC. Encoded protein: CASSLDYGEQFF.

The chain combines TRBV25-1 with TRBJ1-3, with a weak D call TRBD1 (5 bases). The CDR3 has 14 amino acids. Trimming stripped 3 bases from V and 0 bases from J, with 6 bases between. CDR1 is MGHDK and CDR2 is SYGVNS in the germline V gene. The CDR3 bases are TGTGCCAGCAGTGACAGGGCCTCTGGAAACACCATATATTTT. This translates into CASSDRASGNTIYF.

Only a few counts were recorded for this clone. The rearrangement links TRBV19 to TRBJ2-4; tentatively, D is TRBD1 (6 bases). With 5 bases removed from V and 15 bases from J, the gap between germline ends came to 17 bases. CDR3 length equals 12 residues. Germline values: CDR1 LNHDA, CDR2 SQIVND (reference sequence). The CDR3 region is CASSLGQGNPYF. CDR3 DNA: TGTGCCAGTAGTTTAGGGCAGGGGAATCCGTACTTC.